The 26 T cell receptor beta chains given below trace back to one sample, sequenced in a study of T cell responses to AZD1222 COVID-19 vaccine (dated by TCRdb to the early 2020s). Libraries were prepared through the immunoSEQ multiplex PCR assay. The source is immuneACCESS, and TCRdb retained only in-frame sequences with V and J called. Part of the clones is not carried over; for the studies checked, unresolved V genes explain less than half of this, and the remainder is unexplained. Recorded for this sample are about 82,000 clones; roughly 84% of them occurred a single time. Less than 20% of the sample is in the top ten clones. The sample's time point label, decoded: about 28 days (+/-7) after the second vaccine dose. Source: peripheral blood, taken 28 days after the second AZD1222 dose. These receptors originate from an adult who received the AZD1222 COVID-19 vaccine.

J is TRBJ1-2 and V is TRBV7-9; D unresolved. V lost 7 bases, J lost 8 bases, and 20 bases lay in between. Germline CDR1 reads SEHNR; CDR2 reads FQNEAQ (reference sequence). The CDR3 has 14 residues. The CDR3 spells CASTTNAFFRGYTF. CDR3 coding DNA: TGTGCCAGCACCACGAATGCATTTTTCCGCGGCTACACCTTC.

The chain carries TRBV7-6 and TRBJ1-6, with TRBD1 matching 7 bases. Losses at the gene ends were 0 bases for V and 4 bases for J; bases not matched to a gene: 3. Germline V gene sequence: CDR1 SGHVS, CDR2 FNYEAQ. The CDR3 is made up of 16 amino acids. The CDR3, as DNA: TGTGCCAGCAGCTTAGCCGGGACAGCGTATAATTCACCCCTCCACTTT. This encodes CASSLAGTAYNSPLHF.

V is TRBV28 and J is TRBJ2-2, with 9 bases fitting TRBD1. This CDR3 has 14 amino acids. The trim removed 6 bases at V and 7 bases at J, leaving 6 bases unmatched. The germline V gene encodes CDR1 MDHEN and CDR2 SYDVKM. CDR3 coding DNA: TGTGCCAGCAGAGGACAGGGGCGCGACGGGGAGCTGTTTTTT. Translated: CASRGQGRDGELFF. Full variable domain (missing parts from reference TRBV28 and TRBJ2-2): DVKVTQSSRYLVKRTGEKVFLECVQDMDHENMFWYRQDPGLGLRLIYFSYDVKMKEKGDIPEGYSVSREKKERFSLILESASTNQTSMYLCASRGQGRDGELFFGEGSRLTVL.

The genes are TRBV10-1 and TRBJ2-1; 8 bases are shared with TRBD1. CDR1 and CDR2 (germline): WNHNN, SYGVQD (reference sequence). J was trimmed by 3 bases and V by 4 bases; bases with no gene match: 2. The CDR3 extends over 14 amino acids. The CDR3 sequence: CASSGGQVYNEQFF. CDR3 bases: TGCGCCAGCAGTGGGGGACAGGTCTACAATGAGCAGTTCTTC.

The V call is TRBV3-1 (or the pseudogene TRBV3-2), the J call TRBJ2-1; 13 bases map to TRBD2. CDR3 size: 14 residues. Germline CDR1 is LGHDT and CDR2 is YNNKEL (reference sequence). Losses at the gene ends were 4 bases for V and 7 bases for J; bases not matched to a gene: 1. The CDR3 spells CASSPGLAGNEQFF. Here the CDR3 DNA reads TGTGCCAGCAGCCCGGGACTAGCGGGGAATGAGCAGTTCTTC.

This rearrangement joins TRBV6-5 to TRBJ1-1; tentative D call: TRBD1 (5 bases). The germline V and J ends were trimmed by 10 bases and 1 base, with 13 bases remaining between them. The CDR3 is made up of 13 amino acids. Per the germline V gene, CDR1 is MNHEY and CDR2 is SVGAGI. The chain's CDR3 is CAIGGGRNTEAFF. The CDR3 nucleotides are TGTGCCATCGGGGGGGGTCGGAACACTGAAGCTTTCTTT.

The V gene is TRBV19, the J gene TRBJ2-5; TRBD2 matches 12 bases. Germline V CDR1 and CDR2: LNHDA, SQIVND (reference sequence). The CDR3 loop spans 14 amino acids. With 8 bases clipped from V and 3 bases from J, the junction kept 4 bases outside the gene matches. The CDR3 protein is CASGTSGRKETQYF. The CDR3, as DNA: TGTGCCAGTGGGACTAGCGGGCGTAAAGAGACCCAGTACTTC.

The chain employs TRBV9 and TRBJ2-5; 9 nucleotides line up with TRBD1. This CDR3 region has 15 residues. Germline CDR1 and CDR2: SGDLS and YYNGEE. V lost 5 bases and J lost 4; bases outside the gene matches: 9. In nucleotides, the CDR3 is TGTGCCAGCAGGCCGCCGGGACAGGGAGGAGAGACCCAGTACTTC. Its translation: CASRPPGQGGETQYF. Complete variable domain (other parts from reference TRBV9 and TRBJ2-5): DSGVTQTPKHLITATGQRVTLRCSPRSGDLSVYWYQQSLDQGLQFLIQYYNGEERAKGNILERFSAQQFPDLHSELNLSSLELGDSALYFCASRPPGQGGETQYFGPGTRLLVL.

The chain employs TRBV7-2 and TRBJ1-4; 9 nucleotides line up with TRBD1. This CDR3 is built from 15 residues. The J segment lost 5 bases and the V segment lost 5 bases, leaving 6 bases of the junction unmatched. Germline CDR1 reads SGHTA; CDR2 reads FQGNSA. The CDR3 DNA sequence: TGTGCCAGCAGCGGTCGGACAGGGGCAAATGAAAAACTGTTTTTT. It is translated as CASSGRTGANEKLFF.

The genes are TRBV6-2 or TRBV6-3 and TRBJ1-3; a possible D gene is TRBD1 (5 bases). CDR3 length equals 16 residues. Germline values: CDR1 MNHEY, CDR2 SVGEGT. Trimming pared 3 bases from V and 4 bases from J, leaving 16 bases between. CDR3 sequence reads: CASSYLGTRIGNTIYF. DNA for the CDR3: TGTGCCAGCAGTTATCTTGGGACCAGGATCGGAAACACCATATATTTT.

V and J are TRBV6-4 and TRBJ1-2; no reliable D call. Per germline, CDR1 MRHNA and CDR2 SNTAGT. This CDR3 is 14 amino acids long. Trimming pared 6 bases from V and 4 bases from J, leaving 15 bases between. CDR3 residues: CASSPLGGPYGYTF. The CDR3 region has the DNA TGTGCCAGCAGCCCCCTCGGAGGACCCTATGGCTACACCTTC.

The chain joins TRBV28 to TRBJ1-2; D unresolved. This CDR3 spans 12 amino acids. The germline V gene has CDR1 MDHEN and CDR2 SYDVKM. V lost 3 bases, J lost 5 bases, and 7 bases lay in between. The CDR3 coding sequence is TGTGCCAGCAGTTTCTTCGGATATGGCTACACCTTC. Its protein product is CASSFFGYGYTF.

This clone was detected once. V usage is TRBV9 and J usage is TRBJ1-3, with TRBD1 matching 9 bases. The CDR3 totals 15 residues. V shed 3 bases, J shed 4 bases, and the junction held 5 bases outside the gene matches. Germline V lookup: CDR1 SGDLS, CDR2 YYNGEE. CDR3 protein: CASSAPGTGGNTIYF. The CDR3 nucleotides read TGTGCCAGCAGCGCCCCCGGGACAGGGGGAAACACCATATATTTT.

The chain is built from TRBV7-9 and TRBJ1-1; no clear D. Germline-derived CDR1 and CDR2 are SEHNR and FQNEAQ (reference sequence). The CDR3 runs to 13 residues. Trimming took 1 base from V and 6 from J, leaving 9 bases between them. This CDR3 is CASSLVRESEAFF. CDR3 DNA sequence: TGTGCCAGCAGCTTAGTCCGGGAATCTGAAGCTTTCTTT.

CDR3 DNA sequence: TGTGCCAGCAGGGGCATAGGGGGCACCGGGGAGCTGTTTTTT. Translation gives CASRGIGGTGELFF. The chain carries TRBV27 and TRBJ2-2; possibly TRBD1 for D (6 bases). The CDR3 spans 14 residues. V lost 6 bases and J lost 4, with 12 bases in between. Germline lookup yields CDR1 MNHEY and CDR2 SMNVEV (reference sequence).

V usage is TRBV3-1 (or the pseudogene TRBV3-2) and J usage is TRBJ2-6; TRBD1 is a possible D gene (6 bases). The V end lost 0 bases, the J end lost 1 base, and 13 bases lay between the germline ends. The CDR3 loop spans 18 amino acids. Germline CDR1 is LGHDT and CDR2 is YNNKEL (reference sequence). CDR3 protein: CASSQDWGQGSGANVLTF. In nucleotides, the CDR3 is TGTGCCAGCAGCCAAGATTGGGGGCAGGGATCTGGGGCCAACGTCCTGACTTTC.

CDR3 in amino acids: CASAEGQGFNQPQHF. The CDR3, as DNA: TGTGCCTCGGCCGAAGGACAGGGGTTCAATCAGCCCCAGCATTTT. J is TRBJ1-5 and V is TRBV19; 9 bases map to TRBD1. With V trimmed by 11 bases and J by 3 bases, 11 bases remained unmatched. Germline lookup yields CDR1 LNHDA and CDR2 SQIVND (reference sequence). The CDR3 spans 15 residues.

This clone has only one observation. The V and J genes are TRBV11-2 and TRBJ2-3; D is tentatively TRBD1 or TRBD2 (6 bases each). Trimming removed 1 base from V and 5 bases from J, with 13 bases in between. The germline V gene has CDR1 SGHAT and CDR2 FQNNGV. This CDR3 contains 15 residues. The CDR3 region is CASSLAGDMGDTQYF. The CDR3 nucleotides are TGTGCCAGCAGCTTAGCGGGGGACATGGGAGATACGCAGTATTTT.

This sequence joins TRBV3-1 (or the pseudogene TRBV3-2) and TRBJ1-6; tentatively, D is TRBD1 (5 bases). This CDR3 comprises 15 residues. Germline-derived CDR1 and CDR2 are LGHDT and YNNKEL (reference sequence). V gave up 5 bases and J gave up 5 bases, with 13 bases separating them. CDR3 loop: CASSKSGTDNSPLHF. The CDR3 DNA reads TGTGCCAGCAGCAAGAGCGGGACGGATAATTCACCCCTCCACTTT.

The chain carries TRBV6-5 and TRBJ1-1; D not resolved. Germline assignment: CDR1 MNHEY and CDR2 SVGAGI. V was cut by 6 bases and J by 1 base, with 6 bases left in between. This CDR3 spans 12 amino acids. The chain's CDR3 is CASRARNTEAFF. The CDR3 bases are TGTGCCAGCAGGGCCAGGAACACTGAAGCTTTCTTT.

The rearrangement uses TRBV7-2 and TRBJ2-1; 8 bases fit TRBD2. The CDR3 runs to 17 residues. Trimming cost V 3 bases and J 7 bases; bases outside gene matches: 14. In germline, CDR1 is SGHTA, CDR2 FQGNSA. The CDR3 reads CASSLRPGGPGGNEQFF. CDR3 DNA sequence: TGTGCCAGCAGCTTGAGGCCGGGGGGGCCGGGAGGGAATGAGCAGTTCTTC.

This clone was counted a few times. V is TRBV19 and J is TRBJ1-5, with 7 positions matching TRBD1. The J segment lost 3 bases and the V segment lost 10 bases, leaving 6 bases of the junction unmatched. Germline CDR1 reads LNHDA; CDR2 reads SQIVND (reference sequence). CDR3 length: 13 residues. CDR3 region: CATGDRVNQPQHF. In nucleotides, the CDR3 is TGTGCCACTGGGGACAGAGTCAATCAGCCCCAGCATTTT.

A few counts support this clone. V is TRBV7-2 and J is TRBJ2-3; D might be TRBD2 (6 bases). CDR3 size: 17 residues. Germline V lookup: CDR1 SGHTA, CDR2 FQGNSA. V was shortened by 3 bases and J by 2 bases, with 18 bases between the two germline ends. The CDR3: CASSFLSAGSLTDTQYF. As DNA, the CDR3 is TGTGCCAGCAGCTTCCTTAGCGCGGGGAGTCTCACAGATACGCAGTATTTT.

The chain uses TRBV27 and TRBJ2-5; D may be TRBD2 (6 bases). The germline V and J ends were trimmed by 6 bases and 5 bases, with 13 bases remaining between them. The CDR3 extends over 13 amino acids. CDR1 and CDR2 from the germline V gene are MNHEY and SMNVEV (reference sequence). The CDR3 loop reads CASREGGRETQYF. As DNA, the CDR3 is TGTGCCAGCAGAGAGGGAGGTAGGGAGACCCAGTACTTC.

This sequence joins TRBV18 and TRBJ1-1, with D perhaps matching TRBD1 (5 bases). V lost 3 bases, J lost 7 bases, and 12 bases lay in between. The CDR3 loop spans 13 amino acids. Germline V CDR1 and CDR2: KGHSH, LQKENI. The CDR3 bases are TGTGCCAGCTCACCTAAGAGGGACGGTGAAGCTTTCTTT. The encoded protein is CASSPKRDGEAFF. Full variable domain (rest looked up from reference TRBV18 and TRBJ1-1): NAGVMQNPRHLVRRRGQEARLRCSPMKGHSHVYWYRQLPEEGLKFMVYLQKENIIDESGMPKERFSAEFPKEGPSILRIQQVVRGDSAAYFCASSPKRDGEAFFGQGTRLTVV.

The V call is TRBV7-3, the J call TRBJ1-6, with D possibly TRBD1 on 6 matching bases. Germline-derived CDR1 and CDR2 are SGHTA and FQGTGA. The CDR3 totals 15 residues. V was clipped by 2 bases and J by 10 bases, with 15 bases between them. Here the CDR3 reads CASSLAGDGDSPLHF. Here the CDR3 DNA reads TGTGCCAGCAGCTTAGCAGGGGATGGGGACTCACCCCTCCACTTT.